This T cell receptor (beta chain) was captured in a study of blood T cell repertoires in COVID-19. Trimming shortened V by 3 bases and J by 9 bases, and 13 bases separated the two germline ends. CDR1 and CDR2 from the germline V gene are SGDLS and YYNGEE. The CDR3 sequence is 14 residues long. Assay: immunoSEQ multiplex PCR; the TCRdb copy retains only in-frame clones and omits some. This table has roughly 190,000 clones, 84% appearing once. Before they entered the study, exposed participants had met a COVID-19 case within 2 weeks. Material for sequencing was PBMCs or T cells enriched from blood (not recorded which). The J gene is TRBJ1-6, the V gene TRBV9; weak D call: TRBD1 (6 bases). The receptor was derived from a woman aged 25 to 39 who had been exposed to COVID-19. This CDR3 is CASSEPRTVSPLHF. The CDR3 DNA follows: TGTGCCAGCAGCGAGCCCAGGACAGTTTCACCCCTCCACTTT. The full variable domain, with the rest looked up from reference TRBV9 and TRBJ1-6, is DSGVTQTPKHLITATGQRVTLRCSPRSGDLSVYWYQQSLDQGLQFLIQYYNGEERAKGNILERFSAQQFPDLHSELNLSSLELGDSALYFCASSEPRTVSPLHFGNGTRLTVT.